This T cell receptor beta chain was identified during a study of CD8+ T cells in alopecia areata. V lost 8 bases and J 1 base, leaving 11 bases between the germline ends. CDR3 length equals 14 residues. Germline V gene lookup returns CDR1 ENHRY and CDR2 SYGVKD. RNA was extracted and reverse transcribed into cDNA as the sequencing template. Assay: immunoSEQ multiplex PCR; the TCRdb copy retains only in-frame clones and omits some. This table holds roughly 100,000 clones, 55% to 70% found once. Specified treatment: oral pan-JAK inhibitor, 5-10 mg twice daily. The TCR originated in a human donor with alopecia areata. The specimen comprised CD8+ T cells sorted from blood, sampled at approximately week 56, from a patient treated with tofacitinib. The rearrangement links TRBV10-3 to TRBJ2-2; D might be TRBD2 (5 bases). The CDR3 spells CAIDPGRNTGELFF. CDR3 bases: TGTGCCATCGACCCGGGAAGGAACACCGGGGAGCTGTTTTTT.